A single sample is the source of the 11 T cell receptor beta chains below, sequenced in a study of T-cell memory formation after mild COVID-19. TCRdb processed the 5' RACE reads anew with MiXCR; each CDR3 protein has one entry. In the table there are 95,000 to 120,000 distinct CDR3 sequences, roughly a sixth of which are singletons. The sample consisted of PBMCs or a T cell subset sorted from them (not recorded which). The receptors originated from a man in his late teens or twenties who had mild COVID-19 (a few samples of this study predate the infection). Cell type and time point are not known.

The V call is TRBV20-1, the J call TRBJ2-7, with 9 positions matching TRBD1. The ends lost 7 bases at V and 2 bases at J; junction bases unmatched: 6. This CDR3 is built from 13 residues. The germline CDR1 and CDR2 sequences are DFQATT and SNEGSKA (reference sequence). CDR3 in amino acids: CSVGTGSTYEQYF. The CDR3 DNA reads TGCAGTGTCGGGACAGGGTCTACCTACGAGCAGTACTTC.

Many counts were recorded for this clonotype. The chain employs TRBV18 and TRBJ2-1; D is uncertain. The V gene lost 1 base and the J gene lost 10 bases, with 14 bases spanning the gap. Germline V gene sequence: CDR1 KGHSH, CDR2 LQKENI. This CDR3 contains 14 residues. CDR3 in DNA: TGTGCCAGCTCACCACAGGAGACTGGCGCCGAGCAGTTCTTC. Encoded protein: CASSPQETGAEQFF.

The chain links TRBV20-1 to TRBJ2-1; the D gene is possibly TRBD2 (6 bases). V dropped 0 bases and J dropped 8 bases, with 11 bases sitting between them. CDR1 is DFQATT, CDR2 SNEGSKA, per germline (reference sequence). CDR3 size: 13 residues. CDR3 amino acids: CSARDPAGYEQFF. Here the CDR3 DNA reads TGCAGTGCTAGAGACCCCGCGGGGTATGAGCAGTTCTTC.

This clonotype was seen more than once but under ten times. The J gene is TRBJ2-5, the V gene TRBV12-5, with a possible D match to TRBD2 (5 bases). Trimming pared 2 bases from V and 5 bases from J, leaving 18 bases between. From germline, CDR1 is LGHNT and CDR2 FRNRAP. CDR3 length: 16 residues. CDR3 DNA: TGTGCTAGTGGTTTGACTAGGGCCCCGGTATTCGAGACCCAGTACTTC. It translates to CASGLTRAPVFETQYF.

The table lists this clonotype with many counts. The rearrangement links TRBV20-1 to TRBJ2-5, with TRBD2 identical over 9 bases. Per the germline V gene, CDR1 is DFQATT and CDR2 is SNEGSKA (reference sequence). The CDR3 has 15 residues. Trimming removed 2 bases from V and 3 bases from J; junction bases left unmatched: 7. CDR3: CSARLAGSWEETQYF. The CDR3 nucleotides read TGCAGTGCTAGACTAGCGGGGAGTTGGGAAGAGACCCAGTACTTC.

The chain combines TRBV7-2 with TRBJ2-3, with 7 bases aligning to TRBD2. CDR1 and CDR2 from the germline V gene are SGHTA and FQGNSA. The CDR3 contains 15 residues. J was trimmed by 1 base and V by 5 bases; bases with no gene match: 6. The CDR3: CASSPGRGGTDTQYF. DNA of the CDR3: TGTGCCAGCAGCCCGGGACGGGGGGGCACAGATACGCAGTATTTT.

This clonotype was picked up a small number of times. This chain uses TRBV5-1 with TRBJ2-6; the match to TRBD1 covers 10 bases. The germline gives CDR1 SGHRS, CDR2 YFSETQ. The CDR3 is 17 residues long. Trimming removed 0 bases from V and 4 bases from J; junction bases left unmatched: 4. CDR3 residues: CASSLEGQGSGANVLTF. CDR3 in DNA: TGCGCCAGCAGCTTGGAGGGACAGGGGTCCGGGGCCAACGTCCTGACTTTC.

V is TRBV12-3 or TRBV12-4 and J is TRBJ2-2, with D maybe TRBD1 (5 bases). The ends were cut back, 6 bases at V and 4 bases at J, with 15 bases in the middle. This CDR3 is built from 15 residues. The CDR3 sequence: CASRQAAGVTGELFF. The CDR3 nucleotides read TGTGCCAGCAGACAGGCGGCAGGCGTCACCGGGGAGCTGTTTTTT.

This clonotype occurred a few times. In nucleotides, the CDR3 is TGCGCCAGCAGCCAAAGGACTAATCCCTACGAGCAGTACGTC. Protein sequence: CASSQRTNPYEQYV. The chain is built from TRBV5-1 and TRBJ2-7; possible D gene TRBD2, 6 bases. The CDR3 has 14 residues. V gave up 4 bases and J gave up 2 bases, with 13 bases separating them. The germline gives CDR1 SGHRS, CDR2 YFSETQ.

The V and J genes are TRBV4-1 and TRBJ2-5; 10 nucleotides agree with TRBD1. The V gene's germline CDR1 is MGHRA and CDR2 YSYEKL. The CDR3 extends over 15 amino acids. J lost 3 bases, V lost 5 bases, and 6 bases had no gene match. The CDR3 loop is CASSDEDRGEETQYF. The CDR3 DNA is TGCGCCAGCAGCGATGAGGACAGGGGGGAAGAGACCCAGTACTTC.

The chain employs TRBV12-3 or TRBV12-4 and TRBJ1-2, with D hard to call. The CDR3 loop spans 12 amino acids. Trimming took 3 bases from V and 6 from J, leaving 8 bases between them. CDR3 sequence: CASSFETNGYTF. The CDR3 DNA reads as TGTGCCAGCAGTTTCGAGACTAATGGCTACACCTTC.